This paragraph reports one TCR beta chain. Its specific antigen is unknown. Base-call qualities are not available, and no considerably larger clone is one nucleotide away. The library was prepared using the immunoSEQ multiplex PCR assay. For the multiplex PCR, a mixture combining 60 forward primers for TCR Vbeta segments and 13 reverse primers for TCR Jbeta segments was used. Amplification of the CDR3 region of rearranged TCR beta genes was performed with a multiplex PCR assay on genomic DNA. The amplified TCR beta libraries were sequenced on the Illumina HiSeq System as 87-base-pair reads. In the authors' own workflow: Across the roughly 700 repertoires, a later analysis counted 60 million to 90 million unique TCR beta chains, 9.5 million to 13 million of which were shared by at least two donors. A nearest-neighbor algorithm error-corrected the raw reads and collapsed the reads into unique sequences, merging closely related sequences to remove PCR and sequencing errors. V, D and J gene segments were assigned by aligning CDR3 sequences to IMGT reference sequences. Each retained sequence needed at least a six-nucleotide match to both a V gene segment and a J gene segment. Rearrangements were classified as productive when the CDR3 lacked stop codons and remained in frame with V and J, and all other rearrangements were classified as non-productive. CDR3 was defined by IMGT convention, running from the second conserved V-encoded cysteine to the conserved J-encoded phenylalanine. The earlier analysis of about 590 of the donors excluded sequences that lacked an unambiguous match to a single V gene segment. An earlier analysis of a few hundred of the donors called V segments functional above 56.7% productive rearrangements and segregating when the between-donor standard deviation exceeded 5%. To diagnose cytomegalovirus status from the catalog of TCR beta chain sequences, a statistical classification framework was built. In a later analysis, TCR nucleotide sequences were compared against IMGT/GENE-DB human TR gene sequences so that V and J genes could be assigned. Using the TCRdist pipeline, a later analysis assigned CDR3 sequences along with most-parsimonious VDJ recombination scenarios. In a later analysis, each TCR beta chain was defined by its CDR3 amino acid sequence together with its V-gene family, and reads without a unique V-gene family were excluded. To address suspected cross-contamination and a sequencing artifact, a later analysis removed a few hundred highly shared, low-generation-probability nucleotide sequences. In a later analysis, a clonal expansion index was calculated for each public chain from normalized within-repertoire ranks of inferred template counts. A later analysis computed generation probabilities with a VDJ recombination model fitted to out-of-frame rearrangements, and checked the results against IGoR. Hypergeometric tests were used in a later analysis to score TCR-TCR, TCR-HLA and TCR-CMV co-occurrence, with a repertoire-size bias correction applied to the TCR pairs. False discovery rates were estimated in a later analysis by permuting HLA or CMV assignments 20 times. A later analysis grouped co-occurring TCRs with DBSCAN, adding TCRdist sequence similarity when clustering within HLA-allele-positive subsets. Repertoires with fewer than 30,000 or more than 120,000 public chains were left out of co-occurrence clustering, as were about five repertoires with anomalous nucleotide sharing. TCRdb retrieved this table from immuneACCESS and kept in-frame rearrangements only. Not all clones are present; in checked studies, unresolved V genes account for under half, and no reason is known for the remainder. V and J calls and clone size are those listed in that table; D and trimming were worked out from the DNA. For this sample the table gives about 120,000 clones, of which 60% to 80% were detected only once. About 8.6% of the sample is taken by the ten largest.

V and J are truncated by 3 bases and 4 bases respectively, leaving an intervening sequence of 7 bases. In the germline V gene, CDR1 corresponds to SGHVS and CDR2 to FQNEAQ. The CDR3 numbers 13 residues from cysteine through phenylalanine. The only DNA kept is the CDR3, 39 bases in frame from the first base. The cohort was made up of approximately 700 healthy bone marrow donors. At the time of sampling, every cohort member was nominally healthy, though immune exposures that went unrecorded were likely present. The donor tested CMV seropositive, placing the donor among the 289 seropositive members of the cohort. Each donor provided a peripheral blood sample, and peripheral blood mononuclear cells were used for TCR beta sequencing. Genomic DNA extraction from the blood cell samples was performed with the Qiagen DNeasy Blood Extraction Kit. This sample is part of a study of cytomegalovirus exposure and HLA in healthy donors (dated by TCRdb to the late 2010s). For the wider study: An earlier analysis of roughly 500 of the donors reported 276 Gb of sequence data and around 100 million unique TCR beta sequences obtained from about 179 million T cells. Approximately 310 gigabases of sequencing data and 75 million to 85 million unique TCR sequences made up an early release that covered some 640 HLA-typed donors. Among the roughly 400 genotyped donors, about 83% belonged to the genetic ancestry cluster associated with self-reported Caucasian donors. The study aimed to test whether signatures of past pathogen exposure could be identified by cataloging public T cell receptors. The study profiled the T cell repertoires of 666 subjects by immunosequencing and related them to cytomegalovirus serostatus. In addition to the first cohort of hundreds of subjects, a separate validation cohort of approximately 130 different subjects was used. To predict cytomegalovirus infection status, the study combined high-throughput TCR immunosequencing, statistical association of individual TCRs with disease status, and machine learning. A later analysis re-examined previously published TCR beta repertoires from 600 to 700 donors and added high-resolution HLA genotyping to investigate patterns of TCR occurrence. The later analysis used no new phenotypic data to find candidate immune exposures, relying instead on TCR beta sequences and their occurrence across donors. To decide whether each TCR beta V gene segment behaved as functional or pseudogenic, an earlier analysis of fewer than 750 of the donors relied on high-throughput TCR beta sequencing. Donor age, sex, ethnicity and CMV serostatus were collected together with the repertoire data. Genome-wide SNP genotypes for about three fifths of the 666 donors were used in a later genetic analysis, which treated that subset as a discovery cohort. Every repertoire in the discovery cohort had been generated on one and the same sequencing platform. Both class I and class II loci were covered by HLA typing, at four-digit resolution. The number of typed donors differed by locus: about 629-630 for A, B, C, DRB1 and DQB1; 522 for DQA1; over 600 for DPA1; and some 470 for DPB1. Roughly 5 DR-DQ haplotypes were treated as single units for association and clustering because of strong linkage in the cohort. On average, approximately 250,000 unique TCR beta nucleotide sequences were sequenced per donor among a few hundred genotyped donors of the cohort, with 15% to 20% of those sequences being non-productive. Beyond this particular receptor, the publication reports: Most CMV-associated TCR beta chains appeared to be HLA-restricted in a later analysis, and the HLA associations seemed to be driven largely by CMV exposure. The sequencing pipeline was judged likely to have produced a cluster of highly shared sequence variants as a technical artifact. In a later analysis, several top co-occurrence clusters were reported to appear linked to parvovirus B19, influenza, CMV and Epstein-Barr virus. In a later analysis, more than 15,000 TCR beta sequences were associated with specific HLA alleles at a false discovery rate of 0.05. In an earlier analysis of fewer than 750 of the donors, most TCR beta V segments were observed in productive rearrangements about 87% or about 30% of the time, broadly matching IMGT annotations. Correlated functional status among segregating V segments might be attributable to linkage disequilibrium, but an unknown experimental factor could not be ruled out. The 87-base-pair reads could not distinguish some IMGT-functional V segments, including TRBV6-2 and TRBV6-3, so those segments were excluded. In the study, 150 to 200 TCR beta chains were listed as associated with cytomegalovirus. Only TCR beta chains were sequenced in this cohort, and the absence of alpha or paired-chain data limited detectable features. Because some donors lacked HLA typing at each locus, the association tests relied only on the typed subset. A later analysis found that TCR association rates varied across HLA loci, with DRB1 alleles showing the most associated TCRs and HLA-C alleles the fewest. A later genetic analysis reported fewer N-insertions in productive TCRs among donors in an Asian-associated ancestry cluster than the approximately 670-donor mean. An association between a missense DCLRE1C variant and V-gene and J-gene trimming of TCR beta chains was found in a later genetic analysis and replicated in an independent cohort. Cytomegalovirus status was reported to be diagnosed by the classifier with high specificity and sensitivity in both the original and validation cohorts. The earlier analysis of about 600 of the donors excluded some 15 rarely observed V segments, including chromosome 9 orphons, because counts were too low. A further reported finding was that TCR beta sequences accurately predicted the HLA-A and HLA-B alleles for most subjects in the first cohort. Roughly uniform sequencing depth across donors was assumed in presence/absence analyses, although this assumption may not hold. It was suggested by the authors that the approach could potentially be generalized to other disease states and immunological phenotypes. In vitro tests confirmed that a few of the cytomegalovirus-associated TCR beta chains recognize cytomegalovirus antigens. Immune exposure information for the cohort was limited to CMV serostatus. A later analysis found that HLA-associated TCR beta chains were more clonally expanded and had lower generation probabilities than equally common non-associated chains. Assigning TCR associations to individual alleles was difficult when HLA alleles, especially DR and DQ, strongly co-occurred. Most TCR sequences were seen in very few donors, while some public TCRs were found in many individuals.

The sample consisted of PBMCs. This receptor chain uses TRBV7-8 and TRBJ1-5, with no D gene named confidently. The origin of this receptor is a man aged 18 to 30 in good health and CMV-seropositive. The DNA sequence is given as TGTGCCAGCAGCTTCGGACTGAATCAGCCCCAGCATTTT. Its amino acids are CASSFGLNQPQHF.